This TCR beta chain is drawn from a study of cytomegalovirus exposure and HLA in healthy donors. Overall study findings and caveats: Sequencing likely caused a cluster of highly shared sequence variants.

Germline loops: CDR1 SQVTM, CDR2 ANQGSEA. The CDR3 contains 13 residues. V lost 7 bases and J lost 2, with 15 bases in between. The PCR used 60 Vbeta and 13 Jbeta primers. Clones were sequenced by immunoSEQ multiplex PCR, and TCRdb holds only the in-frame ones, with some missing. This sample contains about 120,000 clones. On this clone itself: As yet, its antigen is unknown.

The sample was PBMCs. The sequence derives from a man between 18 and 29 years old in good health and CMV-seronegative. The rearrangement uses TRBV29-1 and TRBJ2-7; tentatively, D is TRBD1 (6 bases). CDR3: CSATKGVTYEQYF. CDR3 sequence (DNA): TGCAGCGCCACCAAGGGGGTCACCTACGAGCAGTACTTC.